This entry is about one TCR beta chain. Its antigen is as yet unknown. The data derive from a study of T cell responses to AZD1222 COVID-19 vaccine. Libraries were prepared by immunoSEQ multiplex PCR; TCRdb keeps only in-frame clonotypes and omits some of them. Of about 150,000 clones in the sample, around 91% were seen once. Regarding the study as a whole: Nearly half of spike-specific TCRs reportedly target variant regions that are unmutated in the B.1.351 and B.1.1.7 variants.

In germline, CDR1 is MDHEN, CDR2 SYDVKM. The CDR3 totals 14 residues. V lost 3 bases to trimming and J lost 0 bases; unmatched junction nucleotides: 2. The TCR was taken from an adult who received the AZD1222 COVID-19 vaccine. Material: peripheral blood, obtained 28 days after the second AZD1222 dose. The gene calls are TRBV28 and TRBJ2-7; 7 nucleotides line up with TRBD1. The CDR3 reads CASSFQGVSYEQYF. CDR3 bases: TGTGCCAGCAGTTTTCAGGGGGTCTCCTACGAGCAGTACTTC.